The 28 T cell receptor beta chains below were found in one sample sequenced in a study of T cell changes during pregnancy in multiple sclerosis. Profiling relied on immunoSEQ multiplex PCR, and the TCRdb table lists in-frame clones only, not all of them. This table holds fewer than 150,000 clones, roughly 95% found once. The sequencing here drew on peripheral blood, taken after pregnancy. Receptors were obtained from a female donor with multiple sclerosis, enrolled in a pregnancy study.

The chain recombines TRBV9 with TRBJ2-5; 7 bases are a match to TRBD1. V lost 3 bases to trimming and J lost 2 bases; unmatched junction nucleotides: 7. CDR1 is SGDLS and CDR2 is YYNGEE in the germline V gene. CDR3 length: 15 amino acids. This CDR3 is CASSARTGGQETQYF. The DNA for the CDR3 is TGTGCCAGCAGCGCCCGGACAGGTGGGCAAGAGACCCAGTACTTC.

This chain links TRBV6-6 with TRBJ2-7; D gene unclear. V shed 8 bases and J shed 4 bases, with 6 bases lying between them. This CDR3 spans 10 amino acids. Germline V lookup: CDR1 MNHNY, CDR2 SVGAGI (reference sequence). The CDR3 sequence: CASGQYEQYF. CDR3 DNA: TGTGCCAGCGGGCAGTACGAGCAGTACTTC.

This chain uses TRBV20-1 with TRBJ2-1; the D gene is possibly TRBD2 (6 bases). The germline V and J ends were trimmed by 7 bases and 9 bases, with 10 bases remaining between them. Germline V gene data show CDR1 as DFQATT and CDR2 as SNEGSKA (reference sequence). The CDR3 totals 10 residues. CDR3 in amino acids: CSGGVGEQFF. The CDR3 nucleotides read TGCAGTGGGGGGGTGGGTGAGCAGTTCTTC.

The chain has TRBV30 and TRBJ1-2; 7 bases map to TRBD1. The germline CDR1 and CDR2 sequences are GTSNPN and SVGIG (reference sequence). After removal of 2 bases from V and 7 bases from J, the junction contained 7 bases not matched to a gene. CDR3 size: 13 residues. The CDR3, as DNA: TGTGCCTGGAGTTACAGGGGATTGGGTGGCTACACCTTC. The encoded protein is CAWSYRGLGGYTF.

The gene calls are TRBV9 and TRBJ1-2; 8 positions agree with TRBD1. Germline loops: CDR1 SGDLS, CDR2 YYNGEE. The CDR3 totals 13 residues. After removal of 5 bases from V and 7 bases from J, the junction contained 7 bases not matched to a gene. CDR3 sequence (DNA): TGTGCCAGCAGGGAACAGGGGGTAGGTGGCTACACCTTC. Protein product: CASREQGVGGYTF.

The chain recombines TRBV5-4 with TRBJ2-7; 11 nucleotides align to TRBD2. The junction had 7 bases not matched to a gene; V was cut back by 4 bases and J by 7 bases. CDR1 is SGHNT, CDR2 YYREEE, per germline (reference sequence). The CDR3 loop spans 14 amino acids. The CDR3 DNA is TGTGCCAGCAGCCCGGGACTAGCGGCTGGGGAGCAGTACTTC. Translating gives CASSPGLAAGEQYF. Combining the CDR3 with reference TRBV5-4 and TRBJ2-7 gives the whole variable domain ETGVTQSPTHLIKTRGQQVTLRCSSQSGHNTVSWYQQALGQGPQFIFQYYREEENGRGNFPPRFSGLQFPNYSSELNVNALELDDSALYLCASSPGLAAGEQYFGPGTRLTVT.

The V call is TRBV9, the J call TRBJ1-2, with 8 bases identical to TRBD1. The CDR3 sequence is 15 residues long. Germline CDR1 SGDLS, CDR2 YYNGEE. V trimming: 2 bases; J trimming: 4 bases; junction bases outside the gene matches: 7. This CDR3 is CASSVRTGGGYGYTF. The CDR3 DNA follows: TGTGCCAGCAGCGTGAGAACAGGGGGTGGCTATGGCTACACCTTC.

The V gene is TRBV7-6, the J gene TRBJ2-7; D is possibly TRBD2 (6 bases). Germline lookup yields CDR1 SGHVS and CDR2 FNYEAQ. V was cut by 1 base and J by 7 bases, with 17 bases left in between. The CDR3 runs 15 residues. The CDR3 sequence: CASSLGAAFSGEQYF. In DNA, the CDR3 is TGTGCCAGCAGCTTAGGGGCAGCTTTTAGCGGTGAGCAGTACTTC.

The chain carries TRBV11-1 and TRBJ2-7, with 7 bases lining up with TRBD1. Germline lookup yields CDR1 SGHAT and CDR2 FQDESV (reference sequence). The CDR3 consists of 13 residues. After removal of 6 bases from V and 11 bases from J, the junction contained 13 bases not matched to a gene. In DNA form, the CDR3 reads TGTGCCAGCAGTTATGCACAGGGGCCCATGGAGTACTTC. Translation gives CASSYAQGPMEYF. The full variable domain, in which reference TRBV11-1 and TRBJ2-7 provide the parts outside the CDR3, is EAEVAQSPRYKITEKSQAVAFWCDPISGHATLYWYRQILGQGPELLVQFQDESVVDDSQLPKDRFSAERLKGVDSTLKIQPAELGDSAMYLCASSYAQGPMEYFGPGTRLTVT.

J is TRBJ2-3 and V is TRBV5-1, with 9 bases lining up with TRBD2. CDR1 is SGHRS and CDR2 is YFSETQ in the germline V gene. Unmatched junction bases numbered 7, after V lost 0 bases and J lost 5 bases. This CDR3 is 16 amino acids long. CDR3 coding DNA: TGCGCCAGCAGCTTGGGTCCAGCGGGAGGAGGAGATACGCAGTATTTT. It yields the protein CASSLGPAGGGDTQYF. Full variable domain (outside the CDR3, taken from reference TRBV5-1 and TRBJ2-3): KAGVTQTPRYLIKTRGQQVTLSCSPISGHRSVSWYQQTPGQGLQFLFEYFSETQRNKGNFPGRFSGRQFSNSRSEMNVSTLELGDSALYLCASSLGPAGGGDTQYFGPGTRLTVL.

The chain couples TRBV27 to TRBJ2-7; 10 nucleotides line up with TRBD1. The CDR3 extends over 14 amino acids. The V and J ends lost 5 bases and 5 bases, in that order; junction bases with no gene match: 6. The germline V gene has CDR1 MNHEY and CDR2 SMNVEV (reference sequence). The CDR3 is CASSPWTGGNEQYF. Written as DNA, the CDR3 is TGTGCCAGCAGTCCTTGGACAGGGGGAAACGAGCAGTACTTC.

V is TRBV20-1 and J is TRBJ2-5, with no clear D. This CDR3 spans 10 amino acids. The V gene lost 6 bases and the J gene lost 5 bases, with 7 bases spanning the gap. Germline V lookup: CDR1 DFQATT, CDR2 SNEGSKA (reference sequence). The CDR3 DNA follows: TGCAGTGCCCACAGCGAGACCCAGTACTTC. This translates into CSAHSETQYF.

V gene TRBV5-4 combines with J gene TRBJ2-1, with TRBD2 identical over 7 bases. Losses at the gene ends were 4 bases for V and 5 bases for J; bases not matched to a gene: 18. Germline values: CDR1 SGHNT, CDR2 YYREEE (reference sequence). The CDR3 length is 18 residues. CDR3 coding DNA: TGTGCCAGCAGCCCAAATACCGAGATAGGGCTAGCGGACAATGAGCAGTTCTTC. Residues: CASSPNTEIGLADNEQFF.

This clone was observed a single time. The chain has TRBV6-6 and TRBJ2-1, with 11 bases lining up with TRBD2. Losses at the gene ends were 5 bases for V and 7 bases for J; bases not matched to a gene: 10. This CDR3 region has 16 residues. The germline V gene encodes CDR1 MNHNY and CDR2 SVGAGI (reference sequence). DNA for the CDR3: TGTGCCAGCAGTCCAGAGATAGCGGGAGGGAGAAATGAGCAGTTCTTC. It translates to CASSPEIAGGRNEQFF.

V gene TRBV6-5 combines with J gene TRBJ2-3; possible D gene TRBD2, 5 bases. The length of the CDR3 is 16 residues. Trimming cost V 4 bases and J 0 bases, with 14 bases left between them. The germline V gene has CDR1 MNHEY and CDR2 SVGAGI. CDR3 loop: CASSSLPGISTDTQYF. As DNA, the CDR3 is TGTGCCAGCAGTTCACTCCCCGGGATTAGCACAGATACGCAGTATTTT.

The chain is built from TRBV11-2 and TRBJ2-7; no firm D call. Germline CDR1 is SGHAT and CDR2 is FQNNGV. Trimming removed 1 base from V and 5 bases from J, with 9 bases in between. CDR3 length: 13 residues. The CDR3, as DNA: TGTGCCAGCAGCTTAGTGCCGGTCGACGAGCAGTACTTC. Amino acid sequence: CASSLVPVDEQYF. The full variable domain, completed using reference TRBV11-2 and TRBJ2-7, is EAGVAQSPRYKIIEKRQSVAFWCNPISGHATLYWYQQILGQGPKLLIQFQNNGVVDDSQLPKDRFSAERLKGVDSTLKIQPAKLEDSAVYLCASSLVPVDEQYFGPGTRLTVT.

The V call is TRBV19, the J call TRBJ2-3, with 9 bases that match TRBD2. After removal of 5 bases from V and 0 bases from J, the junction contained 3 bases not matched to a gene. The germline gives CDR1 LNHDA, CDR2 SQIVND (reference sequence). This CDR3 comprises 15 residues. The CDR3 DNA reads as TGTGCCAGTAGTGGACTAGCGACTAGCACAGATACGCAGTATTTT. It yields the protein CASSGLATSTDTQYF.

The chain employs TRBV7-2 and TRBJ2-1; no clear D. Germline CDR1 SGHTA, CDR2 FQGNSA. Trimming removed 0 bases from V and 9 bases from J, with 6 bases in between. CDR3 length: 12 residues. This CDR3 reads CASSLAAFEQFF. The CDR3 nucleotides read TGTGCCAGCAGCTTAGCGGCATTTGAGCAGTTCTTC.

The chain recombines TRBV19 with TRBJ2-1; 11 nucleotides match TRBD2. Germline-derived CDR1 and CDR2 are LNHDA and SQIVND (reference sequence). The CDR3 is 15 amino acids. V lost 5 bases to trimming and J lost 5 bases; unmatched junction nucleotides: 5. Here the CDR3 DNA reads TGTGCCAGTAGTTCTAGCGGGAGGCCGGACAATGAGCAGTTCTTC. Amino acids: CASSSSGRPDNEQFF.

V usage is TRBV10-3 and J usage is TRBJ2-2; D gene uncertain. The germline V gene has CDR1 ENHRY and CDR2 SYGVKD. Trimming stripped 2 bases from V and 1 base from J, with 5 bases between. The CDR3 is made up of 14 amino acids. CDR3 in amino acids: CAISENLNTGELFF. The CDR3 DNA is TGTGCCATCAGTGAGAACTTGAACACCGGGGAGCTGTTTTTT.

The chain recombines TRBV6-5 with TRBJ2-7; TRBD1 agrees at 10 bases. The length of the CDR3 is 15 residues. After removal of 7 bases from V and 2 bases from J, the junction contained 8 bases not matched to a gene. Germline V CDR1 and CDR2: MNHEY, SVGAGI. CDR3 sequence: CASTQTGGAPYEQYF. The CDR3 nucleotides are TGTGCCAGCACCCAGACAGGGGGCGCCCCCTACGAGCAGTACTTC.

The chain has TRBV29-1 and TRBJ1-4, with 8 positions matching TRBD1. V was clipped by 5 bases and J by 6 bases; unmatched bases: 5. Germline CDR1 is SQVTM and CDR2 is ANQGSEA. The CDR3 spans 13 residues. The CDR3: CSVSDRVDEKLFF. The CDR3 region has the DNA TGCAGCGTTTCGGACAGGGTGGATGAAAAACTGTTTTTT.

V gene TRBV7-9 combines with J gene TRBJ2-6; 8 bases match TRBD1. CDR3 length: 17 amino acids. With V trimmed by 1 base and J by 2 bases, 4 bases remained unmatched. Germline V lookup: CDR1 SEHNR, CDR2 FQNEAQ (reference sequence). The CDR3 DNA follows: TGTGCCAGCAGCTTAGGGATACAGGGGGCTGGGGCCAACGTCCTGACTTTC. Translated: CASSLGIQGAGANVLTF.

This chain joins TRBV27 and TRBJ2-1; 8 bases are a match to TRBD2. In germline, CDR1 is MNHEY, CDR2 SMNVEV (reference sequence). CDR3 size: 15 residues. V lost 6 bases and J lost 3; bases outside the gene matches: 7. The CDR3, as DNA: TGTGCCAGCAGCCCGTTAGCGGGGCTCTACAATGAGCAGTTCTTC. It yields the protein CASSPLAGLYNEQFF.

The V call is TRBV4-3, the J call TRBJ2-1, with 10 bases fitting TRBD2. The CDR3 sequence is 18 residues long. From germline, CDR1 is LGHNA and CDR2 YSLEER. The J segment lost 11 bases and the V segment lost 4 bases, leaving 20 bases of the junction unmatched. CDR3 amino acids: CASSPGGEASGGPLKQFF. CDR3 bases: TGCGCCAGCAGCCCCGGAGGGGAGGCTAGCGGGGGTCCGCTGAAGCAGTTCTTC.

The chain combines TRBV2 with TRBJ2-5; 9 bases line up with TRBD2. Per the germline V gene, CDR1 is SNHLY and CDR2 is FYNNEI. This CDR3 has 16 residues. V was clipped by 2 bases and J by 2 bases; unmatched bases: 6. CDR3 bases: TGTGCCAGCAGTGAAATTGGTCTAGCGGGACAAGAGACCCAGTACTTC. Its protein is CASSEIGLAGQETQYF.

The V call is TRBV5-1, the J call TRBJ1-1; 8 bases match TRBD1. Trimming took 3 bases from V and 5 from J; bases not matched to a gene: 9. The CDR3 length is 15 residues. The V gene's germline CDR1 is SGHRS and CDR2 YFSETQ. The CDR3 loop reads CASSWGRTGRTEAFF. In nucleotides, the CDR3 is TGCGCCAGCAGCTGGGGGCGGACAGGGAGGACTGAAGCTTTCTTT.

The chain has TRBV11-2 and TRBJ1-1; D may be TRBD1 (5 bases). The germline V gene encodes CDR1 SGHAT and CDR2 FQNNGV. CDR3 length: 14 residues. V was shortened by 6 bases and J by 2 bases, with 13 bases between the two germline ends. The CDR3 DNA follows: TGTGCCAGCAGAGGAGTCAGGGTTAACACTGAAGCTTTCTTT. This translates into CASRGVRVNTEAFF. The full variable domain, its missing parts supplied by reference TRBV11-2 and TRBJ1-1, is EAGVAQSPRYKIIEKRQSVAFWCNPISGHATLYWYQQILGQGPKLLIQFQNNGVVDDSQLPKDRFSAERLKGVDSTLKIQPAKLEDSAVYLCASRGVRVNTEAFFGQGTRLTVV.